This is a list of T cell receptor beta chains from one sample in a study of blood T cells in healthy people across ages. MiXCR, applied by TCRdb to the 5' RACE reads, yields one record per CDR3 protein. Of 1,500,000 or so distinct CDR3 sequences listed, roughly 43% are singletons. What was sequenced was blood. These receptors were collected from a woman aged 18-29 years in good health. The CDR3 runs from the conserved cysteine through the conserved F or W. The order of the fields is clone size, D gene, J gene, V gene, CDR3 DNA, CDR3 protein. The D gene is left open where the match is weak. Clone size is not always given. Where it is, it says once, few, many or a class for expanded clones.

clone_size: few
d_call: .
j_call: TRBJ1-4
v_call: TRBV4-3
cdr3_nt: TGCGCCAGCAGCCTAGGTCAGGGCCCCAGGGAAAAACTGTTTTTT
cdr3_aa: CASSLGQGPREKLFF

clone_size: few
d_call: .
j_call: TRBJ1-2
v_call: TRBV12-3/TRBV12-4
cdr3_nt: TGTGCCAGCAGTTTAACCGATTCCTATGGCTACACCTTC
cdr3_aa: CASSLTDSYGYTF

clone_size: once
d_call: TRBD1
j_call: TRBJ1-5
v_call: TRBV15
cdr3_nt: TGTGTCACCAGCAGTGGAGACAGGGAAAGCAATCAGCCCCAGCATTTT
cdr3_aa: CVTSSGDRESNQPQHF

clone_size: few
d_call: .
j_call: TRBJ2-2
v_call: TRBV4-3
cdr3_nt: TGCGCCAGCAGCCAAGAAGCCCCAGGGGTGATCGGGGAGCTGTTTTTT
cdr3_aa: CASSQEAPGVIGELFF

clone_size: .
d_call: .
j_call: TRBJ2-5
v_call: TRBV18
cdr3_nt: TGTGCCAGCTCACCCGGGGTTTCGCAAGAGACCCAGTACTTC
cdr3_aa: CASSPGVSQETQYF

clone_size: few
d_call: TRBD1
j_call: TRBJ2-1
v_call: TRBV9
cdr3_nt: TGTGCCAGCAGCGACCGGGACAGGGAGTACAATGAGCAGTTCTTC
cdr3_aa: CASSDRDREYNEQFF

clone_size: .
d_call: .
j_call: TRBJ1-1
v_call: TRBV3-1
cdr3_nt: TGTGCCAGCAGCCGGTGGGACACTGAAGCTTTCTTT
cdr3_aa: CASSRWDTEAFF

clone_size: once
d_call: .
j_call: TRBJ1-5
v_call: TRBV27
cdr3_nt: TGTGCCAGCAGAGAGGGGACAATCAATCAGCCCCAGCATTTT
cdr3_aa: CASREGTINQPQHF

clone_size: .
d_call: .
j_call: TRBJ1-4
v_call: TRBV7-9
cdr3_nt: TGTGCCAGCAGCCTCCGGGCCGGTAATGAAAAACTGTTTTTT
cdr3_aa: CASSLRAGNEKLFF

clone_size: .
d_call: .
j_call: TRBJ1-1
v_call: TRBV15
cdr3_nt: TGTACCACCAGCAGGGATAGGGCCACTGAAGCTTTCTTT
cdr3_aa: CTTSRDRATEAFF

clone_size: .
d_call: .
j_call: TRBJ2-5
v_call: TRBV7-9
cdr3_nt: TGTGCCAGCAGCTTACCCTCAGGGTGGGGAGAGACCCAGTACTTC
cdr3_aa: CASSLPSGWGETQYF

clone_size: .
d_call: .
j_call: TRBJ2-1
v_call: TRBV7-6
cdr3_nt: TGTGCCAGCAGCGAGGTAGCCCCCAGTGAGCAGTTCTTC
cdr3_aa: CASSEVAPSEQFF

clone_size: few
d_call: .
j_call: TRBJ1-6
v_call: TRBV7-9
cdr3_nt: TGTGCCAGCAGCTTATCTCCGGTTTTCTATAATTCACCCCTCCACTTT
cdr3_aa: CASSLSPVFYNSPLHF

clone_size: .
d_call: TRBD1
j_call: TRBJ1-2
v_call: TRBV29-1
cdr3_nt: TGCAGCGTTGAAGGGCCACAGGGGAACTATGGCTACACCTTC
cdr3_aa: CSVEGPQGNYGYTF

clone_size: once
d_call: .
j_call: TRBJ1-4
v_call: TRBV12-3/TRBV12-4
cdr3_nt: TGTGCCACCTCGGCTAGGGGCAGGGAAAAACTGTTTTTT
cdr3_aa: CATSARGREKLFF

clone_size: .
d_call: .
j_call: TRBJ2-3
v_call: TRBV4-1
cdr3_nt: TGCGCCAGCAGCCCACTAGATATCGGCACAGATACGCAGTATTTT
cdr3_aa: CASSPLDIGTDTQYF

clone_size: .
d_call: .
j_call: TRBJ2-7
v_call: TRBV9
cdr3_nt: TGTGCCAGCAGCTTGCGGGACGTAGTTTCCTGCGAGCAGTACTTC
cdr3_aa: CASSLRDVVSCEQYF

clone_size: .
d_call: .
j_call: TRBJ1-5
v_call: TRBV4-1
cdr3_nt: TGCGCCAGCAGCCAAGTGTCAGTTAGCAATCAGCCCCAGCATTTT
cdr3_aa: CASSQVSVSNQPQHF

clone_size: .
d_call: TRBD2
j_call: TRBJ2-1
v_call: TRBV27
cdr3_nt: TGTGCCAGCGGCTTTGCGGGGGGGCCGGTCAATGAGCAGTTCTTC
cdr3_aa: CASGFAGGPVNEQFF

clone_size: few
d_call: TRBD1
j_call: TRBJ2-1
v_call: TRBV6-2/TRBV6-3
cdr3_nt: TGTGCCAGCAGGGGCCGGGACAGGGGGATCTACAATGAGCAGTTCTTC
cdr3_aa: CASRGRDRGIYNEQFF

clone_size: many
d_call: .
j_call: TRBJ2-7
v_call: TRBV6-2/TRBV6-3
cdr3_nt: TGTGCCAGCAGGGTTTCCTACGAGCAGTACTTC
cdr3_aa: CASRVSYEQYF

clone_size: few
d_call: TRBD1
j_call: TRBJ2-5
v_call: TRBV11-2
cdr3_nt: TGTGCCAGCACCTACAGGGGGCTGTACCAAGAGACCCAGTACTTC
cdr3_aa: CASTYRGLYQETQYF

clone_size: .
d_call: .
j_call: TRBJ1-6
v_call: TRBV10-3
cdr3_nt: TGTGCCATCAGTCCCCGGGACTCTAATTCACCCCTCCACTTT
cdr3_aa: CAISPRDSNSPLHF

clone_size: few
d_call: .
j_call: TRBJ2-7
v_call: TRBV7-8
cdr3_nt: TGTGCCAGCAGCTTAGGGCTAACAGGGTACCTCCCCTACGAGCAGTACTTC
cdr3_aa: CASSLGLTGYLPYEQYF

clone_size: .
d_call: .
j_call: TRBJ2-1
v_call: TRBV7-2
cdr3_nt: TGTGCCAGCAGCTTAGGAGGCCAGGGGACGAACGAGCAGTTCTTC
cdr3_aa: CASSLGGQGTNEQFF

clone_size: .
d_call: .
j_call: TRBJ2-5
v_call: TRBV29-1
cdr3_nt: TGCAGCGTTGATTTATGGGGGAAGAACAGTCAGTACTTC
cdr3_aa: CSVDLWGKNSQYF

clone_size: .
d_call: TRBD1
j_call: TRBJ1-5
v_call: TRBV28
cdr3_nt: TGTGCCACAACAAGGGGGCATCAGCCCCAGCATTTT
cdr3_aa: CATTRGHQPQHF

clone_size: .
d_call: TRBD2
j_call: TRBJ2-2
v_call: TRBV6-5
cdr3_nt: TGTGCCAGCAGTTCGGGACTAGCGGGAGGCGCGGACACCGGGGAGCTGTTTTTT
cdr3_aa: CASSSGLAGGADTGELFF

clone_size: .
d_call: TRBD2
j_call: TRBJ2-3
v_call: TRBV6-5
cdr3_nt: TGTGCCAGCAGTTACTGGGCGGGGGAAGATACGCAGTATTTT
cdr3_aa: CASSYWAGEDTQYF

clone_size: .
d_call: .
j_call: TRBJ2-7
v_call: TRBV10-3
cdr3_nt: TGTGCCATCGGCTCTCTAGGGATGAGCTCCTACAATGAGCAGTACTTC
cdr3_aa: CAIGSLGMSSYNEQYF

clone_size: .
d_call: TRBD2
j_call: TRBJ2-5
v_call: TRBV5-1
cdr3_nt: TGCGCCAGCAGCTTGGGGACTAGCGGGGGGACCTGGGACAATGAGCAGTACTTC
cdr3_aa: CASSLGTSGGTWDNEQYF

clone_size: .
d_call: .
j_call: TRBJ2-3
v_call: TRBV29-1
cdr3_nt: TGCAGCGTTAAGACGAACACAGATACGCAGTATTTT
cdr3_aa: CSVKTNTDTQYF

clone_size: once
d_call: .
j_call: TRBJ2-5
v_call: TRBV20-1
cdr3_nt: TGCAGTGCTAGCGAGCCCCTGGAGACCCAGTACTTC
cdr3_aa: CSASEPLETQYF

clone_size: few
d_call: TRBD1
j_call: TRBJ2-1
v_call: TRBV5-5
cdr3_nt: TGTGCCAGCAGCTTGCCTAGGACAGGAGTCAATGAGCAGTTCTTC
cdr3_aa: CASSLPRTGVNEQFF

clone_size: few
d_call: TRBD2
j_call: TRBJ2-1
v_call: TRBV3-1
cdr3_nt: TGTGCCAGCAGCCAAGCGGGACTAGCCGTTAATGAGCAGTTCTTC
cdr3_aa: CASSQAGLAVNEQFF

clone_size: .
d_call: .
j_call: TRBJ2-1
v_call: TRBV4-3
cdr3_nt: TGCGCCAGCAGCCAAGATATCCGTTCGGGCAATGAGCAGTTCTTC
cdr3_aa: CASSQDIRSGNEQFF

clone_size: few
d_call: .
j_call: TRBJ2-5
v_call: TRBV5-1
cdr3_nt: TGCGCCAGCAGCGGCCTCTTAGTGGGGGAGACCCAGTACTTC
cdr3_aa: CASSGLLVGETQYF

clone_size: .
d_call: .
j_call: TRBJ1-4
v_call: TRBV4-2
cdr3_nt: TGTGCCAGCAGCCAAGATTCGGGGGGCGGCTTTGAAAAACTGTTTTTT
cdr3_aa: CASSQDSGGGFEKLFF

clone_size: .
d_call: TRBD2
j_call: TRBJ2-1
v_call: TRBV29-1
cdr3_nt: TGCAGCGTTGGCCAGGGACTAAAAGAGACCCAGTTCTTC
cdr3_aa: CSVGQGLKETQFF

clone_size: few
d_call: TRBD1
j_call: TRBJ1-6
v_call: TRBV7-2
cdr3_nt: TGTGCCAGCAGCTTCGAGGGGGCCCGGAATTCACCCCTCCACTTT
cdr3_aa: CASSFEGARNSPLHF

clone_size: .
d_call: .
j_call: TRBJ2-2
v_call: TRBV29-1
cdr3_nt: TGCAGCGTTGATCTACAGGGAGGTACCGGGGAGCTGTTTTTT
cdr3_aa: CSVDLQGGTGELFF

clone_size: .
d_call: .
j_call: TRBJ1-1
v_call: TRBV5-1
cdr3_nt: TGCGCCAGCAGCCGGTGGACGGTGAACACTGAAGCTTTCTTT
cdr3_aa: CASSRWTVNTEAFF

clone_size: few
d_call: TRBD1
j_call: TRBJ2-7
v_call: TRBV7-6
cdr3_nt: TGTGCCAGCAGCTTAGGGGACAGGGAGCCCTACGAGCAGTACTTC
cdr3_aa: CASSLGDREPYEQYF

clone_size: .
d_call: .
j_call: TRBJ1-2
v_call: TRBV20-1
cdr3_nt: TGCAGTGCTAGAGAGTTTCGGGGCTATGGCTACACCTTC
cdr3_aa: CSAREFRGYGYTF

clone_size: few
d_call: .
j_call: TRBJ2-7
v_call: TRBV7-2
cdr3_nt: TGTGCCAGCAGCTCAGGACTAACAGGGTACGAGCAGTACTTC
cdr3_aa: CASSSGLTGYEQYF

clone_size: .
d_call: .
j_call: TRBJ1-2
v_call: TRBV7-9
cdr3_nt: TGTGCCAGCAGCCCAGACGGCAGGGGAAACTGTGGCTACACCTTC
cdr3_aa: CASSPDGRGNCGYTF

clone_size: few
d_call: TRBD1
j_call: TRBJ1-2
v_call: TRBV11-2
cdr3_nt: TGTGCCAGCAGCACTCAGACAGGGGGCTATGGCTACACCTTC
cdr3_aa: CASSTQTGGYGYTF

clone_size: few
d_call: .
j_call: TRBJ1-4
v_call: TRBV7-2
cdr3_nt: TGTGCCAGCAGCTTAGAAGGGGGGGGAATCGAAAAACTGTTTTTT
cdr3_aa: CASSLEGGGIEKLFF

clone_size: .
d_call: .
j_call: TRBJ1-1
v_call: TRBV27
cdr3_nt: TGTGCCAGCAGGGCGGGACACTTAAACACTGAAGCTTTCTTT
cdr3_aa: CASRAGHLNTEAFF

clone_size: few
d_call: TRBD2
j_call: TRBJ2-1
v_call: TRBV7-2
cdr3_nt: TGTGCCAGCAGCTTAGTTCCTAGCGGTATGCCCCCTGGGAATGAGCAGTTCTTC
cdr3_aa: CASSLVPSGMPPGNEQFF

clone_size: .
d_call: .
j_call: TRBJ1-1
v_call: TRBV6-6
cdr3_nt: TGTGACAGCAGACCCACTGGCGGGGACACTGAAGCTTTCTTT
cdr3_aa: CDSRPTGGDTEAFF

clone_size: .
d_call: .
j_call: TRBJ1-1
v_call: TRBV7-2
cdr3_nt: TGTGCCAGCAGCTTATTCGGCAGAGCGAACACTGAAGCTTTCTTT
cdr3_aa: CASSLFGRANTEAFF

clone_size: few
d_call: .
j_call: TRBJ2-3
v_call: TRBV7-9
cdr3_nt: TGTGCCAGCAGCTTAGTACAGGTTCAAGATACGCAGTATTTT
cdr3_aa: CASSLVQVQDTQYF

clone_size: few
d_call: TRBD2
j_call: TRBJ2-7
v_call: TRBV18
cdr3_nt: TGTGCCAGCTCACCCTACGGGACTACCCTCGGGGAGCAGTACTTC
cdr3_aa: CASSPYGTTLGEQYF